This TCR beta chain was retrieved from a study of blood T cell repertoires in COVID-19. Looking at the study overall: Samples representing acute and convalescent COVID-19 were sourced from the United States, Italy and Spain. In each case, the material was cDNA or gDNA derived from T cells, B-cell-depleted T cells, or PBMCs.

Authors' methods: Amplification of reference gene primers was used by the study to estimate nucleated cell counts. The assay was immunoSEQ multiplex PCR, and TCRdb's table has in-frame clones only and misses some. The D gene and trimming were derived from the DNA, and the V and J assignments and clone size from that table. The sample lists approximately 290,000 clones; approximately 91% were seen once. Germline V gene lookup returns CDR1 SNHLY and CDR2 FYNNEI. The length of the CDR3 is 14 residues. V was cut by 8 bases and J by 0 bases, with 14 bases left in between. Followed over time, Seattle patients had been enrolled while infection was active.

This TCR was sampled from a young woman with COVID-19, enrolled during active disease. This chain joins TRBV2 and TRBJ2-7; D remains ambiguous. Sequenced input: peripheral blood. The CDR3 DNA follows: TGTGCCAGCCGTGCTTCTAGAAGCTCCTACGAGCAGTACTTC. Protein product: CASRASRSSYEQYF.